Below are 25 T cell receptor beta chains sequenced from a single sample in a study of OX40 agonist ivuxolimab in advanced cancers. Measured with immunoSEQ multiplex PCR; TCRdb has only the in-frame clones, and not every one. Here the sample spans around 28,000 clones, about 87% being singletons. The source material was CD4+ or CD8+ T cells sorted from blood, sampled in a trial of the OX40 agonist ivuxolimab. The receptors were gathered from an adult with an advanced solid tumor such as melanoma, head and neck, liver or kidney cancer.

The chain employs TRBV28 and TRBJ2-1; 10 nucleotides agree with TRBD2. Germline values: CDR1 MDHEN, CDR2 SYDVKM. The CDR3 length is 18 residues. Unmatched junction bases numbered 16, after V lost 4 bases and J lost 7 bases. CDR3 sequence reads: CASSSRFLLAGVKNEQFF. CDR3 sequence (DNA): TGTGCCAGCAGTTCACGCTTTCTCCTAGCGGGGGTTAAGAATGAGCAGTTCTTC. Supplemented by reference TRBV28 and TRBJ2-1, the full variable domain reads DVKVTQSSRYLVKRTGEKVFLECVQDMDHENMFWYRQDPGLGLRLIYFSYDVKMKEKGDIPEGYSVSREKKERFSLILESASTNQTSMYLCASSSRFLLAGVKNEQFFGPGTRLTVL.

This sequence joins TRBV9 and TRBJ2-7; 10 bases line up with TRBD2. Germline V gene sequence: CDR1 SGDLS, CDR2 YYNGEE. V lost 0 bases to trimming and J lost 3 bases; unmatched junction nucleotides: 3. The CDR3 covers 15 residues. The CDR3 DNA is TGTGCCAGCAGCGTAGAAGCTAGCGGGAGCTACGAGCAGTACTTC. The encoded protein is CASSVEASGSYEQYF.

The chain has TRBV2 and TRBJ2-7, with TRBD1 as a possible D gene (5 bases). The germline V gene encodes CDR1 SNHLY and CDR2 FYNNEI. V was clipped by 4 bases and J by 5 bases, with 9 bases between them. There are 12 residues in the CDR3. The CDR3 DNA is TGTGCCAGCAGTGGGGGCACCGACGAGCAGTACTTC. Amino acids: CASSGGTDEQYF. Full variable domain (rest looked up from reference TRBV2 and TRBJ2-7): EPEVTQTPSHQVTQMGQEVILRCVPISNHLYFYWYRQILGQKVEFLVSFYNNEISEKSEIFDDQFSVERPDGSNFTLKIRSTKLEDSAMYFCASSGGTDEQYFGPGTRLTVT.

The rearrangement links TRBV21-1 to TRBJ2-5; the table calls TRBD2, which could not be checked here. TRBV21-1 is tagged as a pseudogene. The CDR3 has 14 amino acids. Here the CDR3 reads CASSPPGEEETQYF. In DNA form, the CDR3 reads TGTGCCAGCAGCCCCCCGGGGGAGGAAGAGACCCAGTACTTC.

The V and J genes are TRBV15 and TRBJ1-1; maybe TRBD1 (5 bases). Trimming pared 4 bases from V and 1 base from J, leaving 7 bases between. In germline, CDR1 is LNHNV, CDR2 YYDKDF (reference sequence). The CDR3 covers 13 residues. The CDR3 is CATSKRGNTEAFF. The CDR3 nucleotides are TGTGCCACCAGCAAAAGGGGGAACACTGAAGCTTTCTTT.

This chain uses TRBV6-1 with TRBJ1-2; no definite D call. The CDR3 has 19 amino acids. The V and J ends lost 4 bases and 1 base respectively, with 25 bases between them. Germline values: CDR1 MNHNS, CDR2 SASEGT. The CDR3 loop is CASSGHLDGLLPFNYGYTF. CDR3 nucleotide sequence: TGTGCCAGCAGTGGACACTTGGACGGACTATTACCCTTTAACTATGGCTACACCTTC.

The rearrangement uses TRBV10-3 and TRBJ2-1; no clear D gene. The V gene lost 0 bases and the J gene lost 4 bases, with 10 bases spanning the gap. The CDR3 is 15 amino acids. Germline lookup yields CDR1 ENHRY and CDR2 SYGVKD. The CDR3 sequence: CAISESIEGYNEQFF. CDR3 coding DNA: TGTGCCATCAGTGAGTCGATAGAAGGTTACAATGAGCAGTTCTTC.

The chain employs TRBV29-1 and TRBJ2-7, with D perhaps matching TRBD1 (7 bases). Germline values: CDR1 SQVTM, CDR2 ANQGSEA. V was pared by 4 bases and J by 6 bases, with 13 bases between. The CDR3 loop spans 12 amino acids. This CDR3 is CSVVVQGGEQYF. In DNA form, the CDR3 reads TGCAGCGTTGTGGTGCAGGGGGGCGAGCAGTACTTC.

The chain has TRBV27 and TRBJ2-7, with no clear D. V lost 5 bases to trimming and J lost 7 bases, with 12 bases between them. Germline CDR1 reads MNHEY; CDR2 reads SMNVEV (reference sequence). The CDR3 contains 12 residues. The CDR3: CASSHTPWEQYF. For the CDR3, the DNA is TGTGCCAGCAGTCACACTCCTTGGGAGCAGTACTTC.

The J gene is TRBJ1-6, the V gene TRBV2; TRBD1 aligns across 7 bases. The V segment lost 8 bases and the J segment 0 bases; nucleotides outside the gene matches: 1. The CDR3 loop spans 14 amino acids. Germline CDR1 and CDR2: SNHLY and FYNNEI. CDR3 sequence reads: CASDRASYNSPLHF. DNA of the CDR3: TGTGCCAGCGACAGGGCCTCCTATAATTCACCCCTCCACTTT.

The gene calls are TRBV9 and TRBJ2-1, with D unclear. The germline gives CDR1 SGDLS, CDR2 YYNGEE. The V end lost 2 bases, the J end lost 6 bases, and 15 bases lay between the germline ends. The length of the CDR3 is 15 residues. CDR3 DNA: TGTGCCAGCAGCGTTGATGGTACTTTCGCCAATGAGCAGTTCTTC. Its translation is CASSVDGTFANEQFF. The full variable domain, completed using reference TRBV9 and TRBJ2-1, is DSGVTQTPKHLITATGQRVTLRCSPRSGDLSVYWYQQSLDQGLQFLIQYYNGEERAKGNILERFSAQQFPDLHSELNLSSLELGDSALYFCASSVDGTFANEQFFGPGTRLTVL.

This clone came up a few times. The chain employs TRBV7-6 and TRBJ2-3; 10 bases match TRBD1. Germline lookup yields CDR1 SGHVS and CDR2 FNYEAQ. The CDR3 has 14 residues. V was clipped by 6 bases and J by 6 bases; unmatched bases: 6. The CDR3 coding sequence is TGTGCCAGCAGTCAGACAGGGGGCTTCGATACGCAGTATTTT. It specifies CASSQTGGFDTQYF.

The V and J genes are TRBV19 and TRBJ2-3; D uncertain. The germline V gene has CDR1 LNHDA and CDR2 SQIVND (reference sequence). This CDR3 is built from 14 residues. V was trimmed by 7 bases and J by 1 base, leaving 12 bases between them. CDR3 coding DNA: TGTGCCAGTAAAATGACCGAAGGCACAGATACGCAGTATTTT. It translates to CASKMTEGTDTQYF.

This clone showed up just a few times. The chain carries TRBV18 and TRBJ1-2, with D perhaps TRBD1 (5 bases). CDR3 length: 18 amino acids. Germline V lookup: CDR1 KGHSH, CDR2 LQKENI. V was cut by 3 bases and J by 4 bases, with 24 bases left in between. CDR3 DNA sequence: TGTGCCAGCTCACCCTCCGTTACAGGCGCCACCAAAGTCTATGGCTACACCTTC. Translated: CASSPSVTGATKVYGYTF.

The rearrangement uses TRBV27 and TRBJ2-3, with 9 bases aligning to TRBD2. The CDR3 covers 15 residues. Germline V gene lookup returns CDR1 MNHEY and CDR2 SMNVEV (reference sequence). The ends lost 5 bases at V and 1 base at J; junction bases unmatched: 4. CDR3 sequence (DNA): TGTGCCAGCAGTCGCGGGGGGGCTGGCACAGATACGCAGTATTTT. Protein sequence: CASSRGGAGTDTQYF.

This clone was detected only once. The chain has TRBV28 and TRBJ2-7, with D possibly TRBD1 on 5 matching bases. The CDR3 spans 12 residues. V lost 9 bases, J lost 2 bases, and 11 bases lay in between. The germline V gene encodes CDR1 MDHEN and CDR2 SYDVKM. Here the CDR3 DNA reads TGTGCCAGTCGACAGTCCGCCTACGAGCAGTACTTC. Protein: CASRQSAYEQYF.

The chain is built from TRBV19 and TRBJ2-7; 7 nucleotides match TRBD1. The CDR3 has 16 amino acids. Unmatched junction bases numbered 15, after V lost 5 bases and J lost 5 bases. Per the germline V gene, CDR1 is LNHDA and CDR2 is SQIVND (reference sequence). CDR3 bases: TGTGCCAGTAGTCCCCGGACAGGCCCCGCGTGGGACGAGCAGTACTTC. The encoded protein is CASSPRTGPAWDEQYF.

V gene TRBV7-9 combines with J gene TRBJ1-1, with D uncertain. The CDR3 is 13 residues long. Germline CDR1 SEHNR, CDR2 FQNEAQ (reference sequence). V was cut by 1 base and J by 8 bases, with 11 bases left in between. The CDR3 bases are TGTGCCAGCAGCTTAGGAGGCGCGCCCGAAGCTTTCTTT. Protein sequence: CASSLGGAPEAFF.

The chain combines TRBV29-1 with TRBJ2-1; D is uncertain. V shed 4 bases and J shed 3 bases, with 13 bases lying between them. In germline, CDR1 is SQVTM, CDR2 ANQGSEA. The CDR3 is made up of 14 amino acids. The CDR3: CSVATPNHYNEQFF. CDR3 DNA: TGCAGCGTTGCGACTCCGAATCACTACAATGAGCAGTTCTTC.

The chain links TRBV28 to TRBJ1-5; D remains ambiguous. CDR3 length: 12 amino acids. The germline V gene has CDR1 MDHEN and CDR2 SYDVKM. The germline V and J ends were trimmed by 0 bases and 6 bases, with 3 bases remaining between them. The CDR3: CASSLWGQPQHF. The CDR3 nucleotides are TGTGCCAGCAGTTTATGGGGTCAGCCCCAGCATTTT.

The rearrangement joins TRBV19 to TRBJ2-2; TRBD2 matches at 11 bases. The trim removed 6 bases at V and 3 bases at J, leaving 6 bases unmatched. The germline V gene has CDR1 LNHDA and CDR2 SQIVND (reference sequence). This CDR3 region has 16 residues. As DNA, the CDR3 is TGTGCCAGTAGCAGGGCTAGCGGGAGGTACACCGGGGAGCTGTTTTTT. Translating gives CASSRASGRYTGELFF. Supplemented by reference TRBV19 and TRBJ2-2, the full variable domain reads DGGITQSPKYLFRKEGQNVTLSCEQNLNHDAMYWYRQDPGQGLRLIYYSQIVNDFQKGDIAEGYSVSREKKESFPLTVTSAQKNPTAFYLCASSRASGRYTGELFFGEGSRLTVL.

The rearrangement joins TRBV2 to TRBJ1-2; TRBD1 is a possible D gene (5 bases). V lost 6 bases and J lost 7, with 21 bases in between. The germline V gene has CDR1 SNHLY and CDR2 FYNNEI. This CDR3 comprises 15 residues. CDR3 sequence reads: CASSEAQAESGGYTF. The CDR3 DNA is TGTGCCAGCAGCGAGGCACAGGCGGAATCGGGTGGCTACACCTTC.

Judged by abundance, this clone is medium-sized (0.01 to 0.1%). Here the CDR3 DNA reads TGTGCCTGGTCGGCCGACCACACCGGGGAGCTGTTTTTT. As protein: CAWSADHTGELFF. The chain combines TRBV30 with TRBJ2-2; no clear D gene. V lost 5 bases and J 3 bases, leaving 10 bases between the germline ends. The germline gives CDR1 GTSNPN, CDR2 SVGIG (reference sequence). The length of the CDR3 is 13 residues.

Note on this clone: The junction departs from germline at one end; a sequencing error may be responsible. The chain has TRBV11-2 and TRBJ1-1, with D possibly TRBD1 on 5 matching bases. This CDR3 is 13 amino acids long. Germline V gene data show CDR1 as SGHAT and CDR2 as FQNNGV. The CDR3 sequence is CASNVGLNTEAFF. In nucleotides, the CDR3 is TGTGCCAGCAACGTGGGACTGAATACTGAAGCTTTCTTT.

In nucleotides, the CDR3 is TGTGCCAGCGGTCGTCACACTGAAGCTTTCTTT. As protein: CASGRHTEAFF. This sequence joins TRBV5-4 and TRBJ1-1, with D unclear. Germline CDR1 reads SGHNT; CDR2 reads YYREEE (reference sequence). V was trimmed by 7 bases and J by 3 bases, leaving 7 bases between them. The CDR3 length is 11 residues.